One TCR beta chain is described in this entry. This entry belongs to a study of shared T cell receptors in the human thymus. V lost 8 bases, J lost 0 bases, and 13 bases lay in between. The CDR3 has 14 residues. Germline V gene lookup returns CDR1 SEHNR and CDR2 FQNEAQ (reference sequence). Data came from immunoSEQ multiplex PCR; TCRdb stores just in-frame clones and leaves some out. The sample carries 500,000 to 850,000 clones, around 87% recorded once. These same data were also listed under a study on human thymus T cells. That source adds: Surgeons resected thymus tissue during corrective heart surgery. The authors found apparently biased V and J gene usage in thymic and blood repertoires. Related work found strong thymic repertoire overlap between unrelated individuals.

Material for sequencing was thymocytes. The receptor's source is a boy under two years old with a congenital heart defect. V usage is TRBV7-9 and J usage is TRBJ1-1; a possible D gene is TRBD1 (6 bases). CDR3 sequence reads: CASSGGQMNTEAFF. The CDR3 DNA reads TGTGCCAGCTCGGGGGGCCAGATGAACACTGAAGCTTTCTTT.